The present T cell receptor (beta chain) was sequenced within a study of post-analysis software for immune sequencing data. Overall study results and limits: Comparison of patients with controls showed four or five TRBV segments more frequent in patients, TRBV5-6, TRBV5-1 and TRBV20-1 among them.

Comments on this clonotype: Its antigen is still unknown.

V was clipped by 7 bases and J by 9 bases; unmatched bases: 4. Per germline, CDR1 SQVTM and CDR2 ANQGSEA. The CDR3 extends over 13 amino acids. cDNA libraries for TCR beta contained unique molecular identifiers. Via MiXCR, TCRdb re-called the PCR reads, giving one row per CDR3 protein. In the table there are 750,000 to 900,000 distinct CDR3 sequences, 46% of which are singletons. Sequencing input: blood. The clonotype originates from a girl aged 10-17 years with multiple sclerosis. The V gene is TRBV29-1, the J gene TRBJ2-1; 15 nucleotides line up with TRBD2. CDR3 sequence (DNA): TGCAGCGATGGACTAGCGGGAGGGGGTGAGCAGTTCTTC. Protein sequence: CSDGLAGGGEQFF.